Each of the 18 T cell receptor beta chains below was sequenced from the same sample in a study of blood T cell repertoires in COVID-19. Generated by immunoSEQ multiplex PCR, the TCRdb table keeps only in-frame clones and is missing some. The data hold approximately 670,000 clones, with 75% to 90% observed a single time. The sequencing input was peripheral blood. The origin of the receptors is a woman under 30 with acute or convalescent COVID-19.

The chain carries TRBV27 and TRBJ2-5, with 9 bases that match TRBD1. The CDR3 runs 15 residues. The germline V gene has CDR1 MNHEY and CDR2 SMNVEV (reference sequence). The V segment lost 5 bases and the J segment 6 bases; nucleotides outside the gene matches: 10. The CDR3 DNA reads as TGTGCCAGCAGTCTTGGGACAGGGAATGTGAAGACCCAGTACTTC. This translates into CASSLGTGNVKTQYF.

The chain carries TRBV19 and TRBJ1-1; D ambiguous. Germline CDR1 reads LNHDA; CDR2 reads SQIVND (reference sequence). Trimming shortened V by 8 bases and J by 4 bases, and 14 bases separated the two germline ends. The CDR3 totals 13 residues. CDR3 sequence reads: CASDLAGTTEAFF. Written as DNA, the CDR3 is TGTGCCAGTGATCTTGCGGGAACCACTGAAGCTTTCTTT.

J is TRBJ2-1 and V is TRBV5-1; 8 nucleotides align to TRBD2. This CDR3 has 15 amino acids. Trimming at V came to 0 bases and at J to 6 bases, leaving 5 bases not matched to a gene. Germline V CDR1 and CDR2: SGHRS, YFSETQ. The CDR3 region is CASSLVGSGVNEQFF. CDR3 nucleotide sequence: TGCGCCAGCAGCTTGGTGGGTAGCGGGGTCAATGAGCAGTTCTTC.

The V call is TRBV7-7, the J call TRBJ2-7; TRBD2 is a possible D gene (5 bases). Germline CDR1 reads SSHAT; CDR2 reads FNYEAQ (reference sequence). The CDR3 has 14 residues. Trimming took 1 base from V and 5 from J, leaving 12 bases between them. DNA for the CDR3: TGTGCCAGCAGCTTAGTGGGCGAGGGCCACGAGCAGTACTTC. It codes for CASSLVGEGHEQYF.

The chain combines TRBV18 with TRBJ2-1; TRBD1 aligns across 10 bases. V shed 2 bases and J 8 bases; nucleotides not matched to a gene: 3. The CDR3 consists of 14 residues. Germline V gene data show CDR1 as KGHSH and CDR2 as LQKENI. The CDR3 is CASSPWTGGDEQFF. In DNA, the CDR3 is TGTGCCAGCTCACCATGGACAGGGGGAGATGAGCAGTTCTTC.

The chain uses TRBV6-5 and TRBJ1-1, with D possibly TRBD1 on 5 matching bases. Trimming stripped 8 bases from V and 1 base from J, with 14 bases between. Per the germline V gene, CDR1 is MNHEY and CDR2 is SVGAGI. The CDR3 totals 14 residues. CDR3 nucleotide sequence: TGTGCCAGCCCGGGGGACCCCGAGAACACTGAAGCTTTCTTT. Translation gives CASPGDPENTEAFF.

The chain joins TRBV3-1 (or the pseudogene TRBV3-2) to TRBJ2-7, with 7 positions matching TRBD1. CDR1 is LGHDT, CDR2 YNNKEL, per germline (reference sequence). CDR3 length equals 20 residues. V shed 0 bases, J shed 3 bases, and the junction held 20 bases outside the gene matches. CDR3 residues: CASSQDHHVGKDRVHYEQYF. The DNA for the CDR3 is TGTGCCAGCAGCCAAGATCATCATGTGGGGAAAGACAGGGTCCACTACGAGCAGTACTTC.

CDR3 sequence reads: CASSLASVFRGGNSPLHF. CDR3 sequence (DNA): TGTGCCAGCAGCTTAGCGTCTGTGTTTCGGGGGGGTAATTCACCCCTCCACTTT. The J gene is TRBJ1-6, the V gene TRBV7-2, with TRBD1 as a possible D gene (5 bases). The germline V gene has CDR1 SGHTA and CDR2 FQGNSA. V lost 0 bases, J lost 6 bases, and 18 bases lay in between. CDR3 length equals 18 residues.

This chain uses TRBV29-1 with TRBJ1-2; no clear D. Germline V gene lookup returns CDR1 SQVTM and CDR2 ANQGSEA. V gave up 3 bases and J gave up 6 bases, with 17 bases separating them. This CDR3 is 14 amino acids long. The CDR3 region is CSVDGPPGKDGYTF. CDR3 in DNA: TGCAGCGTTGATGGCCCCCCGGGGAAGGATGGCTACACCTTC.

The CDR3 loop reads CASSLDRASNQPQHF. CDR3 DNA sequence: TGTGCCAGCTCACTCGACAGGGCTAGCAATCAGCCCCAGCATTTT. The chain combines TRBV18 with TRBJ1-5, with TRBD1 matching over 7 bases. Germline lookup yields CDR1 KGHSH and CDR2 LQKENI. The CDR3 spans 15 residues. V was pared by 4 bases and J by 0 bases, with 3 bases of the junction left unmatched.

This rearrangement joins TRBV6-6 to TRBJ1-5; possibly TRBD1 for D (6 bases). Germline-derived CDR1 and CDR2 are MNHNY and SVGAGI (reference sequence). Trimming left V 7 bases short and J 6 bases short, with 10 bases between. The CDR3 contains 12 residues. In DNA form, the CDR3 reads TGTGCCAGCACCGAAGGGGGTCAGCCCCAGCATTTT. Translating it yields CASTEGGQPQHF.

V gene TRBV4-3 combines with J gene TRBJ1-6; TRBD1 agrees at 7 bases. The CDR3 sequence is 17 residues long. Germline V gene data show CDR1 as LGHNA and CDR2 as YSLEER. The J segment lost 1 base and the V segment lost 3 bases, leaving 6 bases of the junction unmatched. The CDR3 coding sequence is TGCGCCAGCAGCCAGCGACAGGGTCGGTCCTATAATTCACCCCTCCACTTT. Amino acids: CASSQRQGRSYNSPLHF.

V gene TRBV25-1 combines with J gene TRBJ2-7; 8 nucleotides align to TRBD1. Germline V gives CDR1 MGHDK, CDR2 SYGVNS. This CDR3 spans 14 amino acids. V gave up 4 bases and J gave up 3 bases; unmatched junction bases: 5. DNA of the CDR3: TGTGCCAGCAGTGTCTCGGGACAGGTCTACGAGCAGTACTTC. Translating gives CASSVSGQVYEQYF.

The sample holds one count of this clone. The chain combines TRBV7-8 with TRBJ1-2, with 9 bases that match TRBD1. CDR1 SGHVS and CDR2 FQNEAQ come from the germline V gene. The CDR3 has 16 amino acids. The ends lost 1 base at V and 0 bases at J; junction bases unmatched: 3. In DNA, the CDR3 is TGTGCCAGCAGCTTAGGGGGACAGGGCCCTAACTATGGCTACACCTTC. Translated: CASSLGGQGPNYGYTF.

The chain has TRBV21-1 and TRBJ1-1. TRBV21-1 is a pseudogene segment. The CDR3 is 12 residues long. The CDR3 DNA follows: TGTGCCGAGGGGAGGGATTGCACTGAAGCTTTCTTT. This encodes CAEGRDCTEAFF.

The V call is TRBV20-1, the J call TRBJ2-7; D is ambiguous. CDR1 and CDR2 from the germline V gene are DFQATT and SNEGSKA (reference sequence). With 2 bases removed from V and 3 bases from J, the gap between germline ends came to 5 bases. The CDR3 has 11 residues. Here the CDR3 DNA reads TGCAGTGCTAGATACTACTACGAGCAGTACTTC. Translated: CSARYYYEQYF.

The genes are TRBV6-6 and TRBJ2-7; D may be TRBD1 (6 bases). Trimming cost V 0 bases and J 5 bases, with 11 bases left between them. This CDR3 is built from 14 residues. The germline V gene has CDR1 MNHNY and CDR2 SVGAGI (reference sequence). The CDR3: CASSYSGQSHEQYF. In DNA form, the CDR3 reads TGTGCCAGCAGTTACTCGGGACAATCCCACGAGCAGTACTTC.

This clone has just one count. Other DNA variants within this sample encode the same CDR3. The chain joins TRBV5-1 to TRBJ1-1; D perhaps matches TRBD1 (6 bases). CDR3 length: 14 amino acids. Per germline, CDR1 SGHRS and CDR2 YFSETQ. The V end lost 3 bases, the J end lost 0 bases, and 9 bases lay between the germline ends. The CDR3 DNA sequence: TGCGCCAGCAGCTCCGGACAGTTGAACACTGAAGCTTTCTTT. This gives the protein CASSSGQLNTEAFF.